Listed here are 30 T cell receptor beta chains from one sample, sequenced in a study of shared clonotypes between healthy human individuals. Only CD45RO-negative cells positively selected for CCR7 counted as naive CD8 cells, so terminally differentiated effector memory CD45RA+ cells were excluded. Produced via immunoSEQ multiplex PCR; TCRdb's table is partial and in-frame only. The data contain over 2,000,000 clones, over 85% of them singletons. The sample consisted of naive CD8+ T cells from PBMCs. The receptor source for this set is a man between 18 and 29 years old in good health. Some clones in this sample may be carry-over from other donors' samples.

This sequence joins TRBV7-6 and TRBJ2-1; TRBD2 aligns across 12 bases. Germline lookup yields CDR1 SGHVS and CDR2 FNYEAQ. The CDR3 sequence is 17 residues long. Losses at the gene ends were 2 bases for V and 8 bases for J; bases not matched to a gene: 10. The CDR3 here is CASSLLTSGGLRDEQFF. CDR3 nucleotides: TGTGCCAGCAGCTTACTGACTAGCGGGGGCCTACGTGATGAGCAGTTCTTC.

The J gene is TRBJ2-5, the V gene TRBV7-9, with 9 bases identical to TRBD1. With 2 bases clipped from V and 3 bases from J, the junction kept 10 bases outside the gene matches. CDR1 SEHNR and CDR2 FQNEAQ come from the germline V gene (reference sequence). The CDR3 is 17 residues long. The CDR3 DNA reads as TGTGCCAGCAGCTTACCCGGGACAGGGCTAACAGAAGAGACCCAGTACTTC. Its protein is CASSLPGTGLTEETQYF.

The rearrangement uses TRBV28 and TRBJ2-7; D perhaps matches TRBD1 (8 bases). The CDR3 contains 15 residues. Trimming left V 5 bases short and J 3 bases short, with 17 bases between. Per the germline V gene, CDR1 is MDHEN and CDR2 is SYDVKM. The CDR3 region is CASSPTGGGNYEQYF. The CDR3 nucleotides read TGTGCCAGCAGTCCCACAGGGGGGGGTAACTACGAGCAGTACTTC.

The CDR3 bases are TGTGCCATCAGTGAGTCTAACAGGGAGGACCAGTACTTC. Encoded protein: CAISESNREDQYF. The rearrangement uses TRBV10-3 and TRBJ2-5; either TRBD1 or TRBD2 may supply D (6 bases each). The CDR3 covers 13 residues. V lost 0 bases and J lost 10, with 12 bases in between. Looked up from germline, CDR1 is ENHRY and CDR2 is SYGVKD.

The chain couples TRBV11-2 to TRBJ2-3; 7 positions agree with TRBD1. V lost 1 base, J lost 2 bases, and 9 bases stayed unmatched. The germline V gene has CDR1 SGHAT and CDR2 FQNNGV. The CDR3 is 17 residues long. The CDR3: CASSLALWDRPTDTQYF. CDR3 bases: TGTGCCAGCAGCTTAGCTCTTTGGGACAGACCCACAGATACGCAGTATTTT.

The rearrangement joins TRBV6-6 to TRBJ2-7, with D uncertain. Trimming cost V 0 bases and J 4 bases, with 13 bases left between them. Per germline, CDR1 MNHNY and CDR2 SVGAGI (reference sequence). CDR3 size: 15 residues. This CDR3 is CASSYSGPRLYEQYF. CDR3 in DNA: TGTGCCAGCAGTTACTCCGGTCCCAGGTTATACGAGCAGTACTTC.

Notes on this clone: This specimen includes other DNA sequences encoding the same CDR3. This sequence joins TRBV27 and TRBJ2-7; D might be TRBD2 (6 bases). V was clipped by 2 bases and J by 2 bases, with 7 bases between them. The CDR3 contains 13 residues. Germline CDR1 is MNHEY and CDR2 is SMNVEV (reference sequence). The CDR3 reads CASSLGGTYEQYF. The CDR3 DNA follows: TGTGCCAGCAGTTTAGGAGGGACCTACGAGCAGTACTTC.

CDR3 sequence (DNA): TGTGCCACCAGCCTCGGGGGGGAAAGTGAAAAACTGTTTTTT. This codes for CATSLGGESEKLFF. The chain joins TRBV15 to TRBJ1-4, with D perhaps matching TRBD1 (5 bases). Germline CDR1 is LNHNV and CDR2 is YYDKDF (reference sequence). This CDR3 spans 14 amino acids. The V gene lost 5 bases and the J gene lost 7 bases, with 14 bases spanning the gap.

This chain connects TRBV13 to TRBJ2-1, with 9 bases that match TRBD2. The CDR3 runs to 16 residues. Trimming cost V 5 bases and J 3 bases; bases outside gene matches: 8. Per the germline V gene, CDR1 is PRHDT and CDR2 is FYEKMQ (reference sequence). The CDR3 is CASSKIAGAVYNEQFF. Written as DNA, the CDR3 is TGTGCCAGCAGCAAGATAGCGGGAGCGGTCTACAATGAGCAGTTCTTC.

The chain uses TRBV23-1 and TRBJ2-1; 12 nucleotides line up with TRBD2. TRBV23-1 is assigned to the ORF class and has an uncertain function. V dropped 6 bases and J dropped 4; count of bases not matched to a gene: 4. The CDR3 extends over 15 amino acids. The CDR3, as DNA: TGCGCCAGCAGACGGACTAGCGGGAATTACAATGAGCAGTTCTTC. Protein: CASRRTSGNYNEQFF.

Concerning this clone itself: Other DNA sequences from this sample encode an identical CDR3 as well. The chain joins TRBV9 to TRBJ2-7; a possible D gene is TRBD2 (6 bases). Trimming cost V 0 bases and J 0 bases, with 10 bases left between them. The CDR3 covers 15 residues. CDR1 and CDR2 from the germline V gene are SGDLS and YYNGEE. CDR3 sequence: CASSVGGGTSYEQYF. CDR3 DNA sequence: TGTGCCAGCAGCGTAGGGGGCGGGACCTCCTACGAGCAGTACTTC.

V and J are TRBV7-8 and TRBJ1-5; D perhaps matches TRBD1 (5 bases). V was cut by 3 bases and J by 5 bases, with 8 bases left in between. The germline V gene has CDR1 SGHVS and CDR2 FQNEAQ. The length of the CDR3 is 13 residues. CDR3 residues: CASSLGGDQPQHF. The CDR3 DNA is TGTGCCAGCAGCTTGGGGGGGGATCAGCCCCAGCATTTT.

The chain uses TRBV4-1 and TRBJ2-5, with a possible D match to TRBD1 (6 bases). V lost 0 bases and J 6 bases, leaving 20 bases between the germline ends. From germline, CDR1 is MGHRA and CDR2 YSYEKL. This CDR3 is built from 17 residues. The CDR3 sequence is CASSQENYREPWKTQYF. CDR3 bases: TGCGCCAGCAGCCAAGAGAATTACAGGGAACCGTGGAAGACCCAGTACTTC.

The V call is TRBV6-1, the J call TRBJ2-2; no clear D gene. Trimming stripped 10 bases from V and 3 bases from J, with 12 bases between. This CDR3 contains 13 residues. Per the germline V gene, CDR1 is MNHNS and CDR2 is SASEGT. The CDR3 sequence: CATIGPYTGELFF. The DNA of the CDR3 is TGTGCCACCATTGGACCTTACACCGGGGAGCTGTTTTTT.

In regard to this clone: This sample includes further DNA sequences coding for the same CDR3. V is TRBV27 and J is TRBJ2-7, with unresolved D. V lost 4 bases to trimming and J lost 3 bases, with 4 bases between them. In germline, CDR1 is MNHEY, CDR2 SMNVEV (reference sequence). The CDR3 contains 11 residues. The CDR3 nucleotides read TGTGCCAGCAGTTCCCTCTACGAGCAGTACTTC. Translated, it gives CASSSLYEQYF.

V and J are TRBV7-9 and TRBJ1-4; D is unresolved. The CDR3 has 14 amino acids. V was shortened by 3 bases and J by 5 bases, with 10 bases between the two germline ends. CDR1 and CDR2 (germline): SEHNR, FQNEAQ (reference sequence). CDR3 bases: TGTGCCAGCAGCTTCGGACTTAGGAATGAAAAACTGTTTTTT. This gives the protein CASSFGLRNEKLFF. Variable domain in full (rest from reference TRBV7-9 and TRBJ1-4): DTGVSQNPRHKITKRGQNVTFRCDPISEHNRLYWYRQTLGQGPEFLTYFQNEAQLEKSRLLSDRFSAERPKGSFSTLEIQRTEQGDSAMYLCASSFGLRNEKLFFGSGTQLSVL.

Here the CDR3 DNA reads TGTGCCAGCAGCTCCCCTTCCGGGACAGGGGAAGGTTACGAGCAGTACTTC. Residues: CASSSPSGTGEGYEQYF. V gene TRBV7-9 combines with J gene TRBJ2-7; TRBD1 matches 10 bases. V gave up 4 bases and J gave up 4 bases; unmatched junction bases: 13. There are 17 residues in the CDR3. Germline V gene data show CDR1 as SEHNR and CDR2 as FQNEAQ (reference sequence).

The rearrangement uses TRBV28 and TRBJ1-5, with a possible D match to TRBD1 (6 bases). V was clipped by 4 bases and J by 5 bases, with 15 bases between them. The CDR3 consists of 15 residues. Germline loops: CDR1 MDHEN, CDR2 SYDVKM. The CDR3 loop reads CASSSNRVTDQPQHF. CDR3 sequence (DNA): TGTGCCAGCAGTTCCAACAGGGTGACGGATCAGCCCCAGCATTTT.

The chain combines TRBV19 with TRBJ2-3; TRBD2 matches at 9 bases. The CDR3 totals 17 residues. The germline CDR1 and CDR2 sequences are LNHDA and SQIVND (reference sequence). With 6 bases clipped from V and 4 bases from J, the junction kept 14 bases outside the gene matches. The CDR3 here is CASRPKSSGIFADTQYF. CDR3 DNA sequence: TGTGCCAGTAGGCCCAAGTCTAGCGGGATCTTCGCAGATACGCAGTATTTT.

This chain connects TRBV27 to TRBJ1-1; no clear D. The V end was cut by 8 bases, the J end by 3 bases, with 13 bases between. The CDR3 extends over 13 amino acids. Germline assignment: CDR1 MNHEY and CDR2 SMNVEV (reference sequence). The CDR3 region is CASWGGLDTEAFF. For the CDR3, the DNA is TGTGCCAGCTGGGGAGGCTTGGACACTGAAGCTTTCTTT.

In its sample, this clone was seen once. V is TRBV4-1 and J is TRBJ2-7; possible D gene TRBD2, 5 bases. The CDR3 has 14 amino acids. V dropped 1 base and J dropped 6 bases, with 13 bases sitting between them. CDR1 is MGHRA, CDR2 YSYEKL, per germline. The CDR3 nucleotides read TGCGCCAGCAGCCAAGCGGTCGGCGGGCTCGAGCAGTACTTC. Its protein is CASSQAVGGLEQYF.

In DNA, the CDR3 is TGTGCCAGTGGCCCCCCCGGGGGGACTTGGGCGACAGATACGCAGTATTTT. It encodes CASGPPGGTWATDTQYF. The V call is TRBV9, the J call TRBJ2-3; 7 bases line up with TRBD2. The CDR3 is 17 amino acids. Unmatched junction bases numbered 18, after V lost 8 bases and J lost 3 bases. CDR1 SGDLS and CDR2 YYNGEE come from the germline V gene.

This clone was detected only once. V and J are TRBV9 and TRBJ1-2; D not certain. Germline V gene sequence: CDR1 SGDLS, CDR2 YYNGEE. Trimming shortened V by 4 bases and J by 0 bases, and 10 bases separated the two germline ends. This CDR3 region has 14 residues. Written as DNA, the CDR3 is TGTGCCAGCAGCAAGAATTTAGCTAACTATGGCTACACCTTC. This codes for CASSKNLANYGYTF.

The chain uses TRBV5-5 and TRBJ1-5; TRBD1 matches 7 bases. After removal of 3 bases from V and 0 bases from J, the junction contained 3 bases not matched to a gene. CDR1 is SGHKS, CDR2 YYEKEE, per germline (reference sequence). The CDR3 covers 15 residues. The CDR3 DNA sequence: TGTGCCAGCAGCTACACAGGGGCTAGCAATCAGCCCCAGCATTTT. Translated, it gives CASSYTGASNQPQHF.

The chain carries TRBV4-1 and TRBJ1-4; D not certain. This CDR3 spans 16 amino acids. The germline CDR1 and CDR2 sequences are MGHRA and YSYEKL. The V and J ends lost 4 bases and 8 bases respectively, with 20 bases between them. DNA for the CDR3: TGCGCCAGCAGCCTTCCGAAAGTCCGGGGAACAGAAAAACTGTTTTTT. It yields the protein CASSLPKVRGTEKLFF.

The CDR3, as DNA: TGTGCCAGCAGTTTATTAGGTACAGGAGAGACTGAAGCTTTCTTT. It translates to CASSLLGTGETEAFF. V usage is TRBV28 and J usage is TRBJ1-1, with D possibly TRBD1 on 5 matching bases. CDR1 and CDR2 from the germline V gene are MDHEN and SYDVKM. The CDR3 totals 15 residues. V shed 1 base and J shed 5 bases, with 14 bases lying between them. Filled out from reference TRBV28 and TRBJ1-1, the complete variable domain reads DVKVTQSSRYLVKRTGEKVFLECVQDMDHENMFWYRQDPGLGLRLIYFSYDVKMKEKGDIPEGYSVSREKKERFSLILESASTNQTSMYLCASSLLGTGETEAFFGQGTRLTVV.

The rearrangement joins TRBV5-1 to TRBJ2-7, with D unresolved. The CDR3 is made up of 14 amino acids. Germline CDR1 is SGHRS and CDR2 is YFSETQ. With 4 bases removed from V and 0 bases from J, the gap between germline ends came to 11 bases. The CDR3 spells CASSPVVSSYEQYF. DNA for the CDR3: TGCGCCAGCAGCCCGGTGGTTAGCTCCTACGAGCAGTACTTC.

The CDR3 region is CSVEGGMDTQYF. In DNA, the CDR3 is TGCAGCGTTGAGGGGGGGATGGATACGCAGTATTTT. The chain joins TRBV29-1 to TRBJ2-3, with 7 nucleotides matching TRBD2. CDR3 length: 12 amino acids. The V segment lost 3 bases and the J segment 6 bases; nucleotides outside the gene matches: 3. Per germline, CDR1 SQVTM and CDR2 ANQGSEA.

The chain uses TRBV9 and TRBJ1-1; maybe TRBD1 (6 bases). V shed 4 bases and J shed 0 bases, with 16 bases lying between them. This CDR3 region has 16 residues. Germline CDR1 SGDLS, CDR2 YYNGEE. The CDR3 nucleotides read TGTGCCAGCAGCCCTCACGGGACACATATGAACACTGAAGCTTTCTTT. Translation gives CASSPHGTHMNTEAFF.

The J gene is TRBJ2-7, the V gene TRBV7-6; TRBD1 matches 10 bases. This CDR3 spans 19 amino acids. Germline CDR1 is SGHVS and CDR2 is FNYEAQ. The V gene end was trimmed by 3 bases and the J gene end by 3 bases; junction bases not matched to a gene: 17. DNA of the CDR3: TGTGCCAGCAGCTTTGGACCACCCGGACCGGGACAGGGGTTCTACGAGCAGTACTTC. It codes for CASSFGPPGPGQGFYEQYF.